This T cell receptor (beta chain) was captured in a study of memory CD4+ T cells and cytomegalovirus serostatus. Concerning this clone: As yet, its antigen is unknown.

Single viable CD3+CD4+CD8-CD45RO+ cells were sorted as the memory CD4+ T cells. Findings and caveats of the study: The CMV-associated TCR signature appears largely within the CD4+ memory repertoire.

The table came from immunoSEQ multiplex PCR; TCRdb's copy has only in-frame clones and leaves some out. The repertoire includes about 82,000 clones, roughly 80% of them detected once, and around 0.78% sits in the top ten. The clonotype originates from an adult in good health and CMV-seronegative. Sequencing used memory CD4+ T cells from blood.

Here the CDR3 reads CATSRTGTGYNEQFF. In DNA, the CDR3 is TGTGCCACCAGCCGGACCGGGACAGGCTACAATGAGCAGTTCTTC. V is TRBV15 and J is TRBJ2-1; TRBD1 agrees at 8 bases. The V segment lost 5 bases and the J segment 3 bases; nucleotides outside the gene matches: 6. Germline CDR1 reads LNHNV; CDR2 reads YYDKDF (reference sequence). CDR3 size: 15 residues.